This T cell receptor beta chain was obtained from a study of identical twins. Regarding the study as a whole: The analysis was cross-sectional rather than longitudinal within donors. Sequences that were out-of-frame, alpha and twin-shared displayed an excess of low generation probability. Zero-insertion results could be subject to partial confounding by invariant MAIT and iNKT cells.

Unique molecular identifiers were present on the cDNA, and a universal primer site came from template switching. Via MiXCR, TCRdb re-called the 5' RACE reads, giving one row per CDR3 protein. The sample shows 510,000 or so distinct CDR3 sequences, 12% to 15% of them seen only once. The junction had 3 bases not matched to a gene; V was cut back by 1 base and J by 3 bases. Germline assignment: CDR1 DFQATT and CDR2 SNEGSKA (reference sequence). CDR3 length equals 14 residues. Worth noting for this clonotype: What it binds is unknown.

This sample also appeared in a second study, on yellow fever vaccine responses in identical twins.

This chain uses TRBV20-1 with TRBJ2-3; 8 positions agree with TRBD2. The receptor comes from a woman younger than 35 in good health. Source material: CD4+ T cells sorted from blood. CDR3 sequence reads: CSARAGGRTDTQYF. The CDR3 nucleotides are TGCAGTGCTAGAGCGGGGGGGCGGACAGATACGCAGTATTTT.